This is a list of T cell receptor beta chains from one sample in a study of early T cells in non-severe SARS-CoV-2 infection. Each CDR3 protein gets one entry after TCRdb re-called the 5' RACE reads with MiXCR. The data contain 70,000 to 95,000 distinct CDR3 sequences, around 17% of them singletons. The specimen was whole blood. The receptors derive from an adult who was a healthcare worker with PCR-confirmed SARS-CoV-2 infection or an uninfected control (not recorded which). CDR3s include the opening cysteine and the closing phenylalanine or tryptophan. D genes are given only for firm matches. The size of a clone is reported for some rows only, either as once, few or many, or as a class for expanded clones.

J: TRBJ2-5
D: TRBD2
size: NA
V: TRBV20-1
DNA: TGCAGTGCCCGGGAGGCAGCAAGAGTCGGGACCCAGTACTTC
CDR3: CSAREAARVGTQYF

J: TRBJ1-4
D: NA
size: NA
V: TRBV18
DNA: TGTGCCAGCTCACTCACAGGGACAACTAATGAAAAACTGTTTTTT
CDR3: CASSLTGTTNEKLFF

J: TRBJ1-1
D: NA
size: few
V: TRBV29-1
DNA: TGCAGCGTTGAAAAATCGATAAACACTGAAGCTTTCTTT
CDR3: CSVEKSINTEAFF

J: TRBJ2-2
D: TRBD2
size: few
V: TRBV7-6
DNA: TGTGCCAGCAGCTTGGTCGGGACTAGCTGGACCGGGAACACCGGGGAGCTGTTTTTT
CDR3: CASSLVGTSWTGNTGELFF

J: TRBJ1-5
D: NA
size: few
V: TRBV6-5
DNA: TGTGCCAGCAGTTCCACAGGGTTTTCTTCGAATCAGCCCCAGCATTTT
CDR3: CASSSTGFSSNQPQHF

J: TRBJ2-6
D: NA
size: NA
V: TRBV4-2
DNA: TGTGCCAGCAGCCTGGAGGCCAACGTCCTGACTTTC
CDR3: CASSLEANVLTF

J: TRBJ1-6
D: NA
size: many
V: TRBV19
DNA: TGTGCCACGACCCCGGGGGGCTCTTCACCCCTCCACTTT
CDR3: CATTPGGSSPLHF

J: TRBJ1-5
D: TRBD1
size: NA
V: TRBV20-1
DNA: TGCAGTGCTTCGGACAGGTGGTCCAATCAGCCCCAGCATTTT
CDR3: CSASDRWSNQPQHF

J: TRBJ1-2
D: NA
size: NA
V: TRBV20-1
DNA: TGCAGTGCTAGATCGGGAGGTCGTGGCTACACCTTC
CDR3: CSARSGGRGYTF

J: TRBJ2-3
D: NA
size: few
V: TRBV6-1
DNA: TGTGCCAGCATGTGGGGAGATCTTAGCACAGATACGCAGTATTTT
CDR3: CASMWGDLSTDTQYF

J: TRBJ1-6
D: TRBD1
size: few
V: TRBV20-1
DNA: TGCAGTGCTGAACAGGGGTTTACCTATAATTCACCCCTCCACTTT
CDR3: CSAEQGFTYNSPLHF

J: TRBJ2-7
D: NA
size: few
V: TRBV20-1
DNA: TGCAGTGCTAGCCAGGCGGGGGCCCACTCCTACGAGCAGTACTTC
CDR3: CSASQAGAHSYEQYF

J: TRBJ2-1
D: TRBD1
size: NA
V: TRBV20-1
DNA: TGCAGTGCTAGACACGTCCCGGGACAGGGTTCTGGTGTCGATGAGCAGTTCTTC
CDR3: CSARHVPGQGSGVDEQFF

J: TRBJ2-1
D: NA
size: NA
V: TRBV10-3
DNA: TGTGCCATCAGCCTCAATTCAAATGAGCAGTTCTTC
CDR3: CAISLNSNEQFF

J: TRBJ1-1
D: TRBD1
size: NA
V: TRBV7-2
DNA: TGTGCCAGCAGCACTCGACAGGGGAGGACTGAAGCTTTCTTT
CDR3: CASSTRQGRTEAFF

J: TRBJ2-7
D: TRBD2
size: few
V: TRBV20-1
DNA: TGCAGTGCTAGTCAGGGACTAGCGGGAACCTACGAGCAGTACTTC
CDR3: CSASQGLAGTYEQYF

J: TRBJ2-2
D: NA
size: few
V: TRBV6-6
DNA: TGTGCCAGCAGTTACAGGGTATTGGGCACCGGGGAGCTGTTTTTT
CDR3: CASSYRVLGTGELFF

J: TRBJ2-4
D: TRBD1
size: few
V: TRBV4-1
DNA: TGCGCCAGCAGCCCCTGGACAGGGCATAATCAGTACTTC
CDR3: CASSPWTGHNQYF

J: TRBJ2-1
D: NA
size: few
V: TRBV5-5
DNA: TGTGCCAGCAGCTTGGCCCCACGTACTAGCACCAATGAGCAGTTCTTC
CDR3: CASSLAPRTSTNEQFF

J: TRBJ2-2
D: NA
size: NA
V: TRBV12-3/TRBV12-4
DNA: TGTGCCAGCAGTTTAAGACGGACGGCGAACACCGGGGAGCTGTTTTTT
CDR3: CASSLRRTANTGELFF

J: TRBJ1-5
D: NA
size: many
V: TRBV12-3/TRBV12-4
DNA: TGTGCCAGCAGTGGGGGTAATCAGCCCCAGCATTTT
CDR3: CASSGGNQPQHF

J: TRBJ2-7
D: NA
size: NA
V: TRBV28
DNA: TGTGCCAGCAGTACCCAAGGAGCGGGTCCCTACGAGCAGTACTTC
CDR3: CASSTQGAGPYEQYF

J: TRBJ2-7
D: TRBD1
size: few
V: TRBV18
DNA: TGTGCCAGCTCACGGGACAGGGGTTTCAACGAGCAGTACTTC
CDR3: CASSRDRGFNEQYF